A selection of T cell receptor beta chains follows, all from one sample in a study of blood T cell repertoires in COVID-19. The assay was immunoSEQ multiplex PCR, and TCRdb's table has in-frame clones only and misses some. The table has about 250,000 clones, approximately 88% seen once; the top ten hold just under 6.5%. What was sequenced was peripheral blood. These receptor sequences come from a woman between 25 and 40 years old with COVID-19, enrolled during active disease. CDR3s include the opening cysteine and the closing phenylalanine or tryptophan. The D gene is left open where the match is weak. Clone size is given for some rows only: seen once, a few or many times, or a class if the clone is expanded.

j_gene	v_gene	d_gene	abundance	CDR3aa	CDR3nt
TRBJ2-1	TRBV7-9	-	-	CASSLGVAPSYNEQFF	TGTGCCAGCAGCTTAGGGGTAGCGCCCTCCTACAATGAGCAGTTCTTC
TRBJ1-1	TRBV5-8	-	-	CASAWEGKSTEAFF	TGTGCCAGCGCATGGGAGGGGAAATCCACTGAAGCTTTCTTT
TRBJ2-1	TRBV11-3	-	-	CASSLAPTRSSYNEQFF	TGTGCCAGCAGCTTAGCCCCCACTAGATCCTCCTACAATGAGCAGTTCTTC
TRBJ1-3	TRBV6-5	-	once	CASSRGSEGNTIYF	TGTGCCAGCAGCCGCGGATCGGAGGGGAACACCATATATTTT
TRBJ2-1	TRBV11-2	TRBD1	-	CASSLGLTGRNGEQFF	TGTGCCAGCAGCTTAGGTTTGACAGGGAGAAATGGTGAGCAGTTCTTC
TRBJ2-3	TRBV7-2	-	-	CASSGAATDTQYF	TGTGCCAGCAGTGGGGCCGCCACAGATACGCAGTATTTT
TRBJ1-2	TRBV7-9	TRBD1	-	CASSPGRARGLANYGYTF	TGTGCCAGCAGCCCCGGCAGGGCCAGGGGGCTGGCTAACTATGGCTACACCTTC
TRBJ2-5	TRBV7-2	TRBD2	once	CASSSRLAGGQETQYF	TGTGCCAGCAGCTCCCGACTAGCGGGAGGCCAAGAGACCCAGTACTTC
TRBJ2-1	TRBV2	-	once	CASKIATGGLIRNEQFF	TGTGCCAGCAAGATAGCAACAGGAGGGCTAATACGGAATGAGCAGTTCTTC
TRBJ1-4	TRBV3-1/TRBV3-2	-	-	CASSQALGREKLFF	TGTGCCAGCAGCCAAGCCTTGGGGAGGGAAAAACTGTTTTTT
TRBJ1-5	TRBV19	-	-	CASRIGAGMNQPQHF	TGTGCCAGTAGAATTGGGGCAGGGATGAATCAGCCCCAGCATTTT
TRBJ1-5	TRBV23-1	-	-	CANPGHIYRNQPQHF	TGCGCCAACCCGGGACACATCTACCGCAATCAGCCCCAGCATTTT
TRBJ2-5	TRBV15	TRBD2	-	CATSRDRVGRDQETQYF	TGTGCCACCAGCAGAGATCGGGTCGGGAGGGACCAAGAGACCCAGTACTTC
TRBJ1-1	TRBV10-3	-	-	CAISESALNTEAFF	TGTGCCATCAGTGAGTCGGCATTGAACACTGAAGCTTTCTTT
TRBJ1-1	TRBV27	-	-	CASSLTGGTEAFF	TGTGCCAGCAGTTTAACGGGGGGCACTGAAGCTTTCTTT
TRBJ2-3	TRBV7-6	TRBD2	-	CASSPPRAGGKDTQYF	TGTGCCAGCAGCCCTCCCAGGGCGGGAGGAAAGGATACGCAGTATTTT
TRBJ2-1	TRBV6-2/TRBV6-3	-	-	CASSTRLIGPGSYNEQFF	TGTGCCAGCAGCACGAGACTTATAGGCCCTGGGTCCTACAATGAGCAGTTCTTC
TRBJ2-7	TRBV29-1	-	-	CSGQGGAGSEQYF	TGCAGCGGGCAAGGGGGCGCGGGGTCCGAGCAGTACTTC
TRBJ2-1	TRBV28	TRBD2	-	CASGGGAYNEQFF	TGTGCCAGTGGCGGGGGGGCATACAATGAGCAGTTCTTC
TRBJ2-3	TRBV4-1	TRBD2	-	CASSLRLAPGGSSTDTQYF	TGCGCCAGCAGCTTACGACTAGCTCCGGGGGGGTCTAGCACAGATACGCAGTATTTT
TRBJ1-2	TRBV19	TRBD1	-	CASSPAGTAYGYTF	TGTGCCAGCAGTCCCGCCGGGACAGCCTATGGCTACACCTTC
TRBJ2-7	TRBV2	TRBD1	-	CASSMGQTYEQYF	TGTGCCAGCAGTATGGGACAGACCTACGAGCAGTACTTC
TRBJ1-6	TRBV15	-	few	CATSRDKSVYNSPLHF	TGTGCCACCAGCAGAGATAAGTCGGTATATAATTCACCCCTCCACTTT
TRBJ2-4	TRBV5-1	TRBD2	-	CASSLLGWGLAEAKNIQYF	TGCGCCAGCAGCTTGCTTGGATGGGGTCTAGCGGAAGCCAAAAACATTCAGTACTTC
TRBJ2-7	TRBV19	-	-	CASRARAGHYEQYF	TGTGCCAGTAGAGCCCGGGCAGGGCACTACGAGCAGTACTTC
TRBJ1-5	TRBV19	TRBD1	-	CASRGGTRQGRYSNQPQHF	TGTGCCAGTCGAGGGGGGACCAGACAGGGGCGTTATAGCAATCAGCCCCAGCATTTT
TRBJ1-2	TRBV27	-	-	CASSPYPTENYGYTF	TGTGCCAGCAGTCCGTACCCGACGGAGAACTATGGCTACACCTTC
TRBJ1-3	TRBV7-2	TRBD1	-	CASSPQTDRSGNTIYF	TGTGCCAGCAGCCCCCAGACGGACAGGTCTGGAAACACCATATATTTT
TRBJ2-5	TRBV13	TRBD2	-	CASSDGLAEETQYF	TGTGCCAGCAGCGATGGACTAGCGGAAGAGACCCAGTACTTC
TRBJ2-3	TRBV11-2	-	-	CASSLDGQSTDTQYF	TGTGCCAGCAGCTTAGATGGACAGAGCACAGATACGCAGTATTTT
TRBJ2-1	TRBV14	-	-	CASSQDRRLGSLNNEQFF	TGTGCCAGCAGCCAAGACAGGCGGCTGGGGAGCCTCAACAATGAGCAGTTCTTC
TRBJ2-5	TRBV28	TRBD2	-	CASSTTSGETQYF	TGTGCCAGCAGTACCACTAGCGGGGAGACCCAGTACTTC
TRBJ2-1	TRBV27	TRBD2	-	CASSLAWREGYNEQFF	TGTGCCAGCAGTTTAGCCTGGCGGGAGGGTTACAATGAGCAGTTCTTC
TRBJ2-7	TRBV27	-	-	CASSLRSTYEQYF	TGTGCCAGCAGTTTACGAAGCACCTACGAGCAGTACTTC
TRBJ2-3	TRBV19	-	-	CAVARQRTDTQYF	TGTGCCGTAGCTCGTCAAAGGACAGATACGCAGTATTTT
TRBJ1-5	TRBV12-3/TRBV12-4	-	once	CASSPGGPQPQHF	TGTGCCAGCAGCCCGGGGGGGCCTCAGCCCCAGCATTTT
TRBJ1-2	TRBV6-5	-	-	CASSYSARSNYGYTF	TGTGCCAGCAGTTACTCGGCCAGATCTAACTATGGCTACACCTTC
TRBJ2-5	TRBV18	TRBD1	-	CASSPIRDRQETQYF	TGTGCCAGCTCACCAATCCGGGACAGGCAAGAGACCCAGTACTTC
TRBJ2-2	TRBV3-1/TRBV3-2	TRBD1	-	CASSHEQGYTGELFF	TGTGCCAGCAGCCACGAACAGGGGTACACCGGGGAGCTGTTTTTT
TRBJ1-5	TRBV28	TRBD1	-	CASSPTGSYYQPQHF	TGTGCCAGCAGCCCGACAGGGTCGTATTATCAGCCCCAGCATTTT
TRBJ1-2	TRBV3-1/TRBV3-2	-	-	CASTSGRGFGYGYTF	TGTGCCAGCACCTCCGGTCGGGGTTTCGGGTATGGCTACACCTTC
TRBJ2-1	TRBV6-4	TRBD2	once	CASSDEKRGARNEQFF	TGTGCCAGCAGTGACGAAAAGCGGGGGGCCCGGAATGAGCAGTTCTTC
TRBJ2-7	TRBV5-6	-	-	CASSLPGETSYEQYF	TGTGCCAGCAGCTTGCCGGGGGAGACTTCCTACGAGCAGTACTTC
TRBJ2-2	TRBV5-1	TRBD1	few	CASRDSGTGNTGELFF	TGCGCCAGCAGAGATTCCGGGACAGGGAACACCGGGGAGCTGTTTTTT
TRBJ2-7	TRBV11-2	-	-	CASRASGVYEQYF	TGTGCCAGCAGAGCATCGGGAGTCTACGAGCAGTACTTC
TRBJ2-7	TRBV5-4	TRBD2	-	CASSWGGSYEQYF	TGTGCCAGCAGCTGGGGAGGGTCCTACGAGCAGTACTTC
TRBJ2-7	TRBV7-2	TRBD2	-	CASSFRLAMDEQYF	TGTGCCAGCAGCTTCAGACTAGCGATGGACGAGCAGTACTTC
TRBJ1-2	TRBV11-2	-	-	CASSPFPGDYGYTF	TGTGCCAGCAGCCCTTTTCCAGGGGACTATGGCTACACCTTC
TRBJ1-2	TRBV27	-	-	CASSPGHQSYTF	TGTGCCAGCAGTCCGGGACACCAAAGCTACACCTTC
TRBJ1-2	TRBV7-9	TRBD1	-	CASSPGGGYGYTF	TGTGCCAGCAGCCCAGGGGGCGGGTATGGCTACACCTTC
TRBJ2-2	TRBV10-1	-	-	CASSGGHNTGELFF	TGCGCCAGCAGTGGGGGACATAACACCGGGGAGCTGTTTTTT
TRBJ1-2	TRBV28	TRBD1	-	CASSLALTGDYGYTF	TGTGCCAGCAGTTTAGCGCTGACAGGGGACTATGGCTACACCTTC
TRBJ1-5	TRBV28	TRBD1	-	CASSSDLGTGRIPQHF	TGTGCCAGCAGTTCCGATTTAGGGACAGGGAGAATACCCCAGCATTTT
TRBJ2-1	TRBV7-8	-	-	CASSLRLGRSDEQFF	TGTGCCAGCAGCTTACGATTAGGCCGGAGCGATGAGCAGTTCTTC
TRBJ1-6	TRBV5-6	TRBD1	once	CASSETGTSPLHF	TGTGCCAGCAGCGAGACAGGGACTTCACCCCTCCACTTT
TRBJ2-3	TRBV11-2	TRBD2	-	CASKVAGGADTQYF	TGTGCCAGCAAAGTAGCGGGGGGAGCTGATACGCAGTATTTT